This T cell receptor (beta chain) originates from a study of blood T cell repertoires in COVID-19 (dated by TCRdb to the early 2020s). Some background on the complete study: The collaborator samples originated in the United States, Italy and Spain and spanned the acute and convalescent phases of COVID-19. The material from the prospective study consisted of cDNA or gDNA derived from T cells, B-cell-depleted T cells, or PBMCs. Subjects who had been exposed to COVID-19, were actively infected with it, or had recovered from it provided the deeply sampled blood TCRbeta repertoires that made up the dataset. The repertoires were released in a freely available public database meant as a resource for research on the immune response to SARS-CoV-2. Samples were obtained from the ongoing ImmuneRACE study (first 160 participants) and from over 1,000 subjects provided by 6 global collaborators. Sample metadata almost always included a de-identified subject ID, COVID-19 status, age in years and sex. Where available, HLA class I and class II types were obtained from metadata supplied by the sample provider rather than from assay-based typing.

Remarks on this clone: Its recognized antigen is unknown. No clone much larger than this one lies a single base away; base qualities are absent.

TCRbeta CDR3 regions were amplified from genomic DNA using the immunoSEQ Assay, a bias-controlled multiplex PCR. Processing in the source paper ran as follows. The number of nucleated cells in each sample was estimated from the amplification of reference gene primers within the assay. To quantify the absolute abundance of each unique TCRbeta CDR3 rearrangement, sequence reads were collapsed and filtered. For each sample, productive Simpson clonality was calculated as the square root of Simpson's diversity index across productive rearrangements. TCRdb took over this immuneACCESS table, retaining in-frame rearrangements with V and J assigned. Such tables are incomplete; in checked studies, under half of the missing clones stem from an unresolved V gene, and the remainder is unexplained. Clone size and V and J calls were adopted from that table, with D and trimming inferred from the DNA. The sample table lists 450,000 to 500,000 clones, 70% to 90% of them with a count of one. The ten largest clones add up to 3% to 3.5% of the sample.

V sheds 6 bases and J sheds 5 bases, leaving 13 bases between their ends. Inclusive of the bounding cysteine and phenylalanine, the CDR3 is 14 residues long. This entry keeps only the CDR3 DNA: 42 bases, framed from base 1. CDR1 and CDR2, per the germline V gene, are MGHRA and YSYEKL. Here is what the overall study found, with its caveats: How much clinical and demographic metadata was included differed by source and by participant, and the metadata was provided uncurated.

Each collaborating institution followed its own protocols to collect whole blood in K2EDTA tubes. For TCRbeta analysis, collaborator samples were shipped as frozen whole blood, as isolated PBMCs, or as DNA extracted from either sample type. The sample consisted of peripheral blood. The rearranged segments are TRBV4-1 and TRBJ1-4; the D gene is perhaps TRBD1, on 5 matching bases. This sequence originates from a human donor in a cohort sampled during active COVID-19. The CDR3 sequence is CASRPDSLNEKLFF. The DNA is as follows: TGCGCCAGCAGACCAGACAGCCTGAATGAAAAACTGTTTTTT.